A single sample is the source of the 9 T cell receptor beta chains below, sequenced in a study of blood T cell repertoires in COVID-19. Sequencing was performed with immunoSEQ multiplex PCR; in TCRdb, only in-frame clones are kept and a portion is missing. The profile shows under 45,000 clones, around 73% of them singletons. The sequenced sample consisted of peripheral blood. These receptors came from an older woman with acute or convalescent COVID-19.

The chain links TRBV27 to TRBJ2-7; a weak D match, TRBD2 (6 bases). The ends were cut back, 8 bases at V and 11 bases at J, with 19 bases in the middle. This CDR3 spans 12 amino acids. The germline gives CDR1 MNHEY, CDR2 SMNVEV (reference sequence). CDR3 DNA sequence: TGTGCCAGCCAAAAAGAGAGCGGGCGGGAGTACTTC. Residues: CASQKESGREYF.

This clone was counted between two and nine times. The gene calls are TRBV7-2 and TRBJ2-6, with D perhaps matching TRBD1 (6 bases). The CDR3 runs to 16 residues. Trimming shortened V by 5 bases and J by 2 bases, and 13 bases separated the two germline ends. CDR1 is SGHTA, CDR2 FQGNSA, per germline. CDR3 DNA sequence: TGTGCCAGCAGCCCACAGGGTCTAACTGGGGCCAACGTCCTGACTTTC. Translated: CASSPQGLTGANVLTF.

J is TRBJ2-3 and V is TRBV11-2; 7 nucleotides agree with TRBD1. Germline values: CDR1 SGHAT, CDR2 FQNNGV. This CDR3 has 15 amino acids. V shed 1 base and J 1 base; nucleotides not matched to a gene: 2. The CDR3 loop is CASSLVTGGTDTQYF. The CDR3 nucleotides read TGTGCCAGCAGCTTAGTCACAGGGGGCACAGATACGCAGTATTTT.

Only a few counts were recorded for this clone. CDR3 sequence (DNA): TGCGCCAGCAGCTCTTGGGCGGGACCCCTAACAGATACGCAGTATTTT. This encodes CASSSWAGPLTDTQYF. The chain joins TRBV5-1 to TRBJ2-3; possible D gene TRBD2, 6 bases. Germline CDR1 reads SGHRS; CDR2 reads YFSETQ. Trimming removed 3 bases from V and 3 bases from J, with 17 bases in between. The CDR3 covers 16 residues.

V usage is TRBV6-2 or TRBV6-3 and J usage is TRBJ2-5; 8 nucleotides agree with TRBD2. The CDR3 runs 17 residues. CDR1 is MNHEY, CDR2 SVGEGT, per germline. V was clipped by 3 bases and J by 5 bases; unmatched bases: 14. Here the CDR3 reads CASSYPLRTSRVETQYF. CDR3 DNA sequence: TGTGCCAGCAGTTATCCCCTTCGGACTAGCCGCGTGGAGACCCAGTACTTC.

The J gene is TRBJ2-1, the V gene TRBV7-9; 10 nucleotides match TRBD2. CDR3 length: 16 residues. V trimming: 5 bases; J trimming: 8 bases; junction bases outside the gene matches: 12. The germline V gene encodes CDR1 SEHNR and CDR2 FQNEAQ (reference sequence). Here the CDR3 DNA reads TGTGCCAGCAGCGAACCAACTAGCGGGGTTGCCGATGAGCAGTTCTTC. This sequence encodes CASSEPTSGVADEQFF.

The genes are TRBV3-1 (or the pseudogene TRBV3-2) and TRBJ1-6; the match to TRBD1 covers 7 bases. J was trimmed by 5 bases and V by 5 bases; bases with no gene match: 6. The V gene's germline CDR1 is LGHDT and CDR2 YNNKEL (reference sequence). The length of the CDR3 is 15 residues. CDR3 sequence (DNA): TGTGCCAGCAGCTTAGGGGGCGTCAATAATTCACCCCTCCACTTT. It codes for CASSLGGVNNSPLHF.

The chain links TRBV4-1 to TRBJ2-1; D may be TRBD2 (6 bases). This CDR3 contains 15 residues. V was trimmed by 3 bases and J by 6 bases, leaving 15 bases between them. Germline V gene sequence: CDR1 MGHRA, CDR2 YSYEKL. The CDR3 region has the DNA TGCGCCAGCAGCCAGCGAGTAGCGGTATCCAATGAGCAGTTCTTC. Amino acids: CASSQRVAVSNEQFF.

The CDR3 region has the DNA TGTGCCAGCAGCCCTCAACGACAGGGAGGCACCGGGGAGCTGTTTTTT. It codes for CASSPQRQGGTGELFF. V and J are TRBV4-2 and TRBJ2-2, with TRBD1 as a possible D gene (7 bases). Germline-derived CDR1 and CDR2 are LGHNA and YNFKEQ. There are 16 residues in the CDR3. V was trimmed by 4 bases and J by 4 bases, leaving 16 bases between them.